Each of the 8 T cell receptor beta chains below was sequenced from the same sample in a study of identifying expanded T cells in peripheral blood (dated by TCRdb to the late 2010s). Library preparation employed the immunoSEQ multiplex PCR assay. This immuneACCESS table, as held by TCRdb, lists in-frame sequences with V and J called but not all clones. Of the missing ones, under half trace to an unresolved V gene in checked studies; the others have no known cause. For this sample the table gives approximately 90,000 clones, of which about 85% were detected only once. The biggest ten clones account for roughly 4.4% of the sample. The material sequenced was blood. These receptors originate from a person aged 18-70 years in good health.

This rearrangement joins TRBV4-1 to TRBJ2-3, with 7 bases that match TRBD1. The CDR3 contains 17 residues. V was clipped by 4 bases and J by 2 bases; unmatched bases: 12. CDR1 MGHRA and CDR2 YSYEKL come from the germline V gene. CDR3 amino acids: CASSLQVTGMDTDTQYF. DNA of the CDR3: TGCGCCAGCAGCCTCCAAGTGACAGGGATGGACACAGATACGCAGTATTTT.

CDR3 protein: CASSLTANYGYTF. CDR3 in DNA: TGTGCCAGCAGTCTGACAGCCAACTATGGCTACACCTTC. The chain carries TRBV6-5 and TRBJ1-2; perhaps TRBD1 as D (5 bases). CDR1 is MNHEY, CDR2 SVGAGI, per germline. V gave up 5 bases and J gave up 2 bases, with 9 bases separating them. This CDR3 spans 13 amino acids.

The V call is TRBV5-1, the J call TRBJ1-1, with a possible D match to TRBD1 (6 bases). The CDR3 loop spans 14 amino acids. CDR1 and CDR2 (germline): SGHRS, YFSETQ. Trimming removed 1 base from V and 4 bases from J, with 11 bases in between. CDR3 region: CASSLKGGSTEAFF. In nucleotides, the CDR3 is TGCGCCAGCAGCTTGAAAGGGGGAAGCACTGAAGCTTTCTTT.

The rearrangement joins TRBV15 to TRBJ2-5, with D possibly TRBD2 on 5 matching bases. The CDR3 totals 14 residues. The V and J ends lost 5 bases and 7 bases respectively, with 17 bases between them. Germline-derived CDR1 and CDR2 are LNHNV and YYDKDF (reference sequence). CDR3 residues: CATSLRLTPGTQYF. CDR3 sequence (DNA): TGTGCCACCAGCCTACGACTAACGCCAGGGACCCAGTACTTC.

The chain uses TRBV6-5 and TRBJ1-2; D not resolved. This CDR3 region has 14 residues. V gave up 2 bases and J gave up 4 bases, with 11 bases separating them. Germline V gene data show CDR1 as MNHEY and CDR2 as SVGAGI. CDR3 nucleotides: TGTGCCAGCAGTTACGCCCTTGGGTCCTATGGCTACACCTTC. It codes for CASSYALGSYGYTF.

This chain joins TRBV4-1 and TRBJ2-7, with D hard to call. V lost 1 base and J lost 7, with 17 bases in between. In germline, CDR1 is MGHRA, CDR2 YSYEKL. CDR3 size: 15 residues. DNA of the CDR3: TGCGCCAGCAGCCAAGGTCTACCTTTGATGGGAGAGCAGTACTTC. Encoded protein: CASSQGLPLMGEQYF.

The V gene is TRBV19, the J gene TRBJ1-5; TRBD1 aligns across 7 bases. Per germline, CDR1 LNHDA and CDR2 SQIVND (reference sequence). V lost 7 bases to trimming and J lost 0 bases; unmatched junction nucleotides: 6. CDR3 length equals 15 residues. The CDR3 sequence is CASKFSGGSNQPQHF. The DNA of the CDR3 is TGTGCCAGTAAGTTCTCAGGGGGTAGCAATCAGCCCCAGCATTTT.

The gene calls are TRBV10-3 and TRBJ1-1, with D possibly being TRBD1 (6 bases). Germline CDR1 ENHRY, CDR2 SYGVKD. CDR3 size: 13 residues. The V end lost 5 bases, the J end lost 3 bases, and 10 bases lay between the germline ends. In nucleotides, the CDR3 is TGTGCCATCAGTCGGGCAGGGGACACTGAAGCTTTCTTT. Its protein product is CAISRAGDTEAFF.